The next 10 T cell receptor beta chains were all read from a single sample in a study of blood T cells in healthy people across ages. Primers used in a second PCR of roughly 6 to 11 cycles were a sample-barcoded 5' primer and a J-beta primer mix. TCRdb reanalysed the 5' RACE reads using MiXCR and keeps one entry per CDR3 protein. Among around 1,500,000 distinct CDR3 sequences listed, about 28% were seen once. The sequencing input was blood. These receptors were collected from a woman aged 30 to 39 in good health.

CDR3 coding DNA: TGTGCCAGCGGCAAAGGAGCCGGTGGGAATGAGCAGTTCTTC. It is translated as CASGKGAGGNEQFF. This chain uses TRBV7-9 with TRBJ2-1; the D is unclear. The germline V and J ends were trimmed by 8 bases and 7 bases, with 18 bases remaining between them. The CDR3 consists of 14 residues. Germline CDR1 SEHNR, CDR2 FQNEAQ (reference sequence).

The chain combines TRBV6-6 with TRBJ1-5; D perhaps matches TRBD1 (5 bases). The CDR3 extends over 13 amino acids. Trimming stripped 10 bases from V and 3 bases from J, with 13 bases between. Looked up from germline, CDR1 is MNHNY and CDR2 is SVGAGI (reference sequence). The CDR3: CATAGGPNQPQHF. The CDR3 DNA reads as TGTGCCACCGCCGGGGGTCCCAATCAGCCCCAGCATTTT.

The chain recombines TRBV9 with TRBJ2-3; D call uncertain. This CDR3 has 15 amino acids. CDR1 is SGDLS, CDR2 YYNGEE, per germline. Trimming stripped 1 base from V and 0 bases from J, with 9 bases between. CDR3 region: CASSVNPGSTDTQYF. The DNA of the CDR3 is TGTGCCAGCAGCGTAAACCCTGGCAGCACAGATACGCAGTATTTT.

As regards this clonotype: Just one base apart from a much larger clone, this may be a read error. The chain is built from TRBV29-1 and TRBJ2-4; D is possibly TRBD2 (6 bases). CDR3 length equals 14 residues. Trimming stripped 4 bases from V and 13 bases from J, with 23 bases between. CDR1 and CDR2 from the germline V gene are SQVTM and ANQGSEA. The CDR3 DNA reads as TGCAGCGTTGCCGACGCGGGACCAGGTCGTAAGCAGTACTTC. Translated, it gives CSVADAGPGRKQYF.

The chain joins TRBV4-2 to TRBJ2-1; 7 nucleotides align to TRBD1. The CDR3 contains 15 residues. The V segment lost 2 bases and the J segment 1 base; nucleotides outside the gene matches: 2. Germline lookup yields CDR1 LGHNA and CDR2 YNFKEQ. CDR3 protein: CASSQQTGSYNEQFF. The CDR3, as DNA: TGTGCCAGCAGCCAACAGACAGGGTCCTACAATGAGCAGTTCTTC.

CDR3 in amino acids: CASSHSREQFF. In nucleotides, the CDR3 is TGTGCCAGCAGCCATTCCCGAGAGCAGTTCTTC. The gene calls are TRBV3-1 and TRBJ2-1; D unresolved. Trimming took 3 bases from V and 10 from J, leaving 7 bases between them. Germline V gene sequence: CDR1 LGHDT, CDR2 YNNKEL (reference sequence). The CDR3 loop spans 11 amino acids.

V usage is TRBV7-8 and J usage is TRBJ2-7; 8 nucleotides align to TRBD2. Germline CDR1 is SGHVS and CDR2 is FQNEAQ. The CDR3 is 20 amino acids. The ends lost 2 bases at V and 0 bases at J; junction bases unmatched: 18. CDR3 nucleotides: TGTGCCAGCAGCTTAAAACTTGGGAACAGCCTGAGCGGGAGCTCCTACGAGCAGTACTTC. Translating gives CASSLKLGNSLSGSSYEQYF.

V gene TRBV7-9 combines with J gene TRBJ2-3; D is unresolved. Trimming left V 1 base short and J 4 bases short, with 9 bases between. CDR3 length equals 14 residues. Germline V lookup: CDR1 SEHNR, CDR2 FQNEAQ (reference sequence). The CDR3 nucleotides are TGTGCCAGCAGCTTAGGGGTGAACGCAGATACGCAGTATTTT. Encoded protein: CASSLGVNADTQYF. Together with reference TRBV7-9 and TRBJ2-3, the CDR3 gives the full variable domain: DTGVSQNPRHKITKRGQNVTFRCDPISEHNRLYWYRQTLGQGPEFLTYFQNEAQLEKSRLLSDRFSAERPKGSFSTLEIQRTEQGDSAMYLCASSLGVNADTQYFGPGTRLTVL.

This clonotype appeared a few times. The rearrangement joins TRBV4-1 to TRBJ2-1; 14 positions match TRBD2. V lost 3 bases, J lost 5 bases, and 3 bases stayed unmatched. CDR3 length: 16 residues. Germline assignment: CDR1 MGHRA and CDR2 YSYEKL. Here the CDR3 reads CASSQMGLAGDNEQFF. In nucleotides, the CDR3 is TGCGCCAGCAGCCAGATGGGACTAGCGGGGGACAATGAGCAGTTCTTC.

In this sample, this clonotype turned up a few times. The rearrangement joins TRBV7-2 to TRBJ1-2, with 8 bases lining up with TRBD1. The V gene's germline CDR1 is SGHTA and CDR2 FQGNSA. The CDR3 covers 18 residues. V lost 1 base to trimming and J lost 1 base; unmatched junction nucleotides: 11. Here the CDR3 reads CASSLGNDRGIFNYGYTF. The CDR3 nucleotides read TGTGCCAGCAGCTTAGGGAACGACAGGGGAATATTTAACTATGGCTACACCTTC.